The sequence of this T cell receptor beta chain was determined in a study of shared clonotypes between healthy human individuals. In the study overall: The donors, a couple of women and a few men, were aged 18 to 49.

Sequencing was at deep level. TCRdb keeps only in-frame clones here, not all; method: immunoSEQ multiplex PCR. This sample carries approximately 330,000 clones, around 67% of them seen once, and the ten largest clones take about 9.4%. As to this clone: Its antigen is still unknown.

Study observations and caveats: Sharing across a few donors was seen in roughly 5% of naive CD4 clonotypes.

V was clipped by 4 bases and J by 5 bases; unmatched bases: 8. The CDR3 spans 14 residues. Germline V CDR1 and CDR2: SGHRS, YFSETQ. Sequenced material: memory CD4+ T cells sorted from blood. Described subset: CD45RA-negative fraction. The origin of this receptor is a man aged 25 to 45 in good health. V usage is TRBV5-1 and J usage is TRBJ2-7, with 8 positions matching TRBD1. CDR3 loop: CASSPVRGLDEQYF. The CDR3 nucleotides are TGCGCCAGCAGCCCGGTCAGGGGGCTGGACGAGCAGTACTTC.